This T cell receptor beta chain was captured by sequencing in a study of OX40 agonist ivuxolimab in advanced cancers. Study-level information: Ivuxolimab was delivered to patients intravenously every 2 weeks at doses spanning 0.01 to 10 mg/kg. Three patients got partial responses; one had hepatocellular carcinoma and two had cutaneous melanoma.

Study findings and constraints: Patients with a partial response at 0.1-3.0 mg/kg had among the lowest clonal expansion.

For this clone: Its antigen is unidentified.

Assay: immunoSEQ multiplex PCR; the TCRdb copy retains only in-frame clones and omits some. The sample yields about 64,000 clones, roughly 87% seen once. The sample consisted of CD4+ or CD8+ T cells sorted from blood, taken in a trial of the OX40 agonist ivuxolimab. The TCR sequence derives from an adult with an advanced solid tumor such as melanoma, head and neck, liver or kidney cancer.

The CDR3, as DNA: TGTGCCAGCAACATCGACAGGGTCGGAGAGCAGTACTTC. Translation gives CASNIDRVGEQYF. The V and J genes are TRBV7-2 and TRBJ2-7; 7 bases map to TRBD1. Germline CDR1 is SGHTA and CDR2 is FQGNSA. Trimming removed 7 bases from V and 7 bases from J; junction bases left unmatched: 10. The CDR3 consists of 13 residues.